This entry lists 22 T cell receptor beta chains sequenced from one sample in a study of shared clonotypes between healthy human individuals (dated by TCRdb to the early 2020s). Receptor libraries were prepared by the immunoSEQ multiplex PCR assay. Imported from immuneACCESS, the table was reduced by TCRdb to in-frame sequences with V and J called. These copies leave out some clones; in studies compared against another copy, an unresolved V gene accounts for under half, and the cause of the remainder is not known. For this sample the table gives 450,000 to 500,000 clones, of which 60% to 80% were detected only once. Around 12% of the sample lies in the top ten. The specimen sequenced was PBMCs. The receptors were sampled from a woman aged 40 to 55 in good health. Some clones in this sample may be carry-over from other donors' samples.

The chain joins TRBV4-3 to TRBJ2-7, with a possible D match to TRBD2 (6 bases). The CDR3 runs 14 residues. V was clipped by 2 bases and J by 3 bases, with 11 bases between them. Germline V gives CDR1 LGHNA, CDR2 YSLEER. This CDR3 is CASSQSRRGYEQYF. The CDR3 DNA sequence: TGCGCCAGCAGCCAATCTAGGAGGGGCTACGAGCAGTACTTC.

This clone was observed a handful of times. At the DNA level, this CDR3 is encoded by other sequences in the same sample as well. This chain links TRBV5-4 with TRBJ1-5; D not resolved. V was pared by 0 bases and J by 7 bases, with 5 bases between. This CDR3 region has 12 residues. CDR1 and CDR2 (germline): SGHNT, YYREEE (reference sequence). CDR3 loop: CASSLDSQPQHF. The CDR3 DNA follows: TGTGCCAGCAGCTTGGACAGCCAGCCCCAGCATTTT. Supplemented by reference TRBV5-4 and TRBJ1-5, the full variable domain reads ETGVTQSPTHLIKTRGQQVTLRCSSQSGHNTVSWYQQALGQGPQFIFQYYREEENGRGNFPPRFSGLQFPNYSSELNVNALELDDSALYLCASSLDSQPQHFGDGTRLSIL.

The chain is built from TRBV5-1 and TRBJ2-3; D uncertain. This CDR3 comprises 16 residues. The V end was cut by 0 bases, the J end by 0 bases, with 11 bases between. Germline loops: CDR1 SGHRS, CDR2 YFSETQ. Here the CDR3 DNA reads TGCGCCAGCAGCTTGGAGGGTCGGACCAGCACAGATACGCAGTATTTT. Translation: CASSLEGRTSTDTQYF.

This clone was seen a few times. The chain has TRBV1 and TRBJ2-7; TRBD1 is the table's D call, not checked against the DNA. TRBV1 is a pseudogene. CDR3 length: 15 residues. The CDR3 DNA reads as TGCACCAGCAGCCATCCCGGGACAGGGTGTCCCGAGCAGTACTTC. Its protein is CTSSHPGTGCPEQYF.

V gene TRBV5-6 combines with J gene TRBJ2-7; D is unresolved. Per germline, CDR1 SGHDT and CDR2 YYEEEE. V was cut by 4 bases and J by 2 bases, with 13 bases left in between. The CDR3 is made up of 14 amino acids. CDR3 DNA sequence: TGTGCCAGCAGCCGGAGTTGGGTAACCTACGAGCAGTACTTC. Its translation: CASSRSWVTYEQYF.

CDR3 nucleotides: TGTGCCAGCTCACCGTTGGGGCAGGTATCTGGAAACACCATATATTTT. As protein: CASSPLGQVSGNTIYF. This chain connects TRBV18 to TRBJ1-3; D is possibly TRBD1 (5 bases). CDR1 and CDR2 (germline): KGHSH, LQKENI. This CDR3 has 16 amino acids. Trimming cost V 3 bases and J 1 base, with 13 bases left between them.

The rearrangement uses TRBV19 and TRBJ1-1; D remains unclear. Trimming removed 2 bases at V and 2 bases at J, with 12 bases between. CDR1 LNHDA and CDR2 SQIVND come from the germline V gene (reference sequence). The CDR3 covers 15 residues. DNA for the CDR3: TGTGCCAGTAGTATACCTAGGGCGGGTAACACTGAAGCTTTCTTT. Protein product: CASSIPRAGNTEAFF. Based on the CDR3 plus reference TRBV19 and TRBJ1-1, the full variable domain is DGGITQSPKYLFRKEGQNVTLSCEQNLNHDAMYWYRQDPGQGLRLIYYSQIVNDFQKGDIAEGYSVSREKKESFPLTVTSAQKNPTAFYLCASSIPRAGNTEAFFGQGTRLTVV.

For this clone: A much larger clone lies a single base off, so this may be a read error. This chain joins TRBV6-1 and TRBJ1-4; 9 bases are a match to TRBD1. Germline V gene lookup returns CDR1 MNHNS and CDR2 SASEGT. CDR3 length: 16 amino acids. The CDR3 DNA is TGTGCCAGCGGTGAACCTCGGGGACAGGGAAATGAAAAACTGTTTTTT. Its translation: CASGEPRGQGNEKLFF.

This clone has only one observation. V is TRBV4-3 and J is TRBJ1-1; 12 positions agree with TRBD1. Trimming at V came to 3 bases and at J to 1 base, leaving 6 bases not matched to a gene. CDR1 and CDR2 from the germline V gene are LGHNA and YSLEER. This CDR3 spans 17 amino acids. CDR3 protein: CASSQGQGALGNTEAFF. For the CDR3, the DNA is TGCGCCAGCAGCCAGGGACAGGGGGCTCTTGGGAACACTGAAGCTTTCTTT.

The rearrangement uses TRBV28 and TRBJ2-7, with D perhaps matching TRBD1 (6 bases). Trimming took off 1 base at V and 7 bases at J, with 11 bases between the two ends. The V gene's germline CDR1 is MDHEN and CDR2 SYDVKM. The CDR3 covers 13 residues. CDR3 residues: CASSLFPRGEQYF. CDR3 sequence (DNA): TGTGCCAGCAGTTTATTCCCCAGGGGTGAGCAGTACTTC. The full variable domain, with the rest looked up from reference TRBV28 and TRBJ2-7, is DVKVTQSSRYLVKRTGEKVFLECVQDMDHENMFWYRQDPGLGLRLIYFSYDVKMKEKGDIPEGYSVSREKKERFSLILESASTNQTSMYLCASSLFPRGEQYFGPGTRLTVT.

The genes are TRBV28 and TRBJ1-5, with TRBD1 matching over 7 bases. The ends lost 9 bases at V and 3 bases at J; junction bases unmatched: 2. Germline V gene lookup returns CDR1 MDHEN and CDR2 SYDVKM. The CDR3 covers 12 residues. CDR3 region: CASGQANQPQHF. The CDR3, as DNA: TGTGCCAGTGGACAGGCCAATCAGCCCCAGCATTTT.

This chain links TRBV27 with TRBJ2-7; D gene uncertain. The length of the CDR3 is 10 residues. Between the trimmed V and J ends, which lost 8 bases and 4 bases, there was a span of 6 bases. Germline V gene lookup returns CDR1 MNHEY and CDR2 SMNVEV (reference sequence). CDR3 in DNA: TGTGCCAGCGGTGTTTACGAGCAGTACTTC. This gives the protein CASGVYEQYF.

On this clone: A read error likely explains this, since a far larger clone differs by one base. The chain combines TRBV28 with TRBJ2-7, with TRBD2 matching 7 bases. This CDR3 has 14 amino acids. The germline gives CDR1 MDHEN, CDR2 SYDVKM. The CDR3 DNA reads TGTGCCAGCAGTTTCCTAGCGGCAACCTACGGGCAGTACTTC. It is translated as CASSFLAATYGQYF.

The V gene is TRBV6-6, the J gene TRBJ2-7; 10 nucleotides align to TRBD1. This CDR3 contains 16 residues. Germline CDR1 MNHNY, CDR2 SVGAGI (reference sequence). After removal of 0 bases from V and 6 bases from J, the junction contained 8 bases not matched to a gene. CDR3 protein: CASSYSPGQGFSEQYF. The CDR3 nucleotides are TGTGCCAGCAGTTACTCGCCGGGACAGGGGTTCTCCGAGCAGTACTTC.

The rearrangement uses TRBV7-9 and TRBJ2-3; D might be TRBD1 (6 bases). Germline assignment: CDR1 SEHNR and CDR2 FQNEAQ (reference sequence). The CDR3 sequence is 14 residues long. V was clipped by 5 bases and J by 1 base, with 10 bases between them. CDR3 region: CASSLRTGTDTQYF. The CDR3, as DNA: TGTGCCAGCAGCCTCAGGACAGGCACAGATACGCAGTATTTT. The variable domain in full, with the rest retrieved from reference TRBV7-9 and TRBJ2-3, is DTGVSQNPRHKITKRGQNVTFRCDPISEHNRLYWYRQTLGQGPEFLTYFQNEAQLEKSRLLSDRFSAERPKGSFSTLEIQRTEQGDSAMYLCASSLRTGTDTQYFGPGTRLTVL.

The chain has TRBV28 and TRBJ1-2, with no clear D. Germline V gene data show CDR1 as MDHEN and CDR2 as SYDVKM. The ends were cut back, 5 bases at V and 7 bases at J, with 8 bases in the middle. This CDR3 contains 11 residues. The CDR3 region is CASSRSVGYTF. The CDR3 nucleotides read TGTGCCAGCAGTAGGTCAGTTGGCTACACCTTC.

This chain uses TRBV19 with TRBJ2-7; D is perhaps TRBD1 or TRBD2 (5 bases each). The CDR3 has 13 amino acids. The germline V gene has CDR1 LNHDA and CDR2 SQIVND (reference sequence). The V gene lost 6 bases and the J gene lost 3 bases, with 12 bases spanning the gap. The CDR3 DNA follows: TGTGCCAGTAGGCGATCGGGACGCTACGAGCAGTACTTC. This gives the protein CASRRSGRYEQYF. The variable domain in full, with the rest retrieved from reference TRBV19 and TRBJ2-7, is DGGITQSPKYLFRKEGQNVTLSCEQNLNHDAMYWYRQDPGQGLRLIYYSQIVNDFQKGDIAEGYSVSREKKESFPLTVTSAQKNPTAFYLCASRRSGRYEQYFGPGTRLTVT.

With regard to this clone: Sequence at one end of the junction differs from germline and may be a read error. CDR3 in amino acids: CASSFSGAGELFF. CDR3 nucleotide sequence: TGTGCTAGCAGCTTTTCCGGGGCCGGGGAGCTGTTTTTT. The chain uses TRBV7-7 and TRBJ2-2, with a weak D call TRBD2 (5 bases). There are 13 residues in the CDR3. The V gene's germline CDR1 is SSHAT and CDR2 FNYEAQ (reference sequence).

The rearrangement joins TRBV29-1 to TRBJ2-5; the D gene is possibly TRBD1 (6 bases). The closer fit of TRBJ2-7 to the DNA end suggests the J call may be wrong. The CDR3 has 13 residues. Germline-derived CDR1 and CDR2 are SQVTM and ANQGSEA. For the CDR3, the DNA is TGCAGCGTTGCCGGGACATCCTCCTACGAGCAGTACTTC. Its translation is CSVAGTSSYEQYF.

The rearrangement links TRBV7-3 to TRBJ2-2; D tentatively reads TRBD1 or TRBD2 (6 bases each). CDR3 length: 16 amino acids. Germline values: CDR1 SGHTA, CDR2 FQGTGA. Trimming took 1 base from V and 1 from J, leaving 10 bases between them. The CDR3 here is CASSLIGGQNTGELFF. In DNA, the CDR3 is TGTGCCAGCAGCTTAATCGGGGGACAGAACACCGGGGAGCTGTTTTTT. The variable domain in full, completed from reference TRBV7-3 and TRBJ2-2, reads GAGVSQTPSNKVTEKGKYVELRCDPISGHTALYWYRQSLGQGPEFLIYFQGTGAADDSGLPNDRFFAVRPEGSVSTLKIQRTERGDSAVYLCASSLIGGQNTGELFFGEGSRLTVL.

V is TRBV11-2 and J is TRBJ1-2, with D unresolved. In germline, CDR1 is SGHAT, CDR2 FQNNGV. Trimming cost V 5 bases and J 6 bases, with 13 bases left between them. CDR3 size: 13 residues. The CDR3 loop is CASSPSRTHGYTF. DNA for the CDR3: TGTGCCAGCAGCCCCAGCAGAACTCATGGCTACACCTTC. The full variable domain, with the rest looked up from reference TRBV11-2 and TRBJ1-2, is EAGVAQSPRYKIIEKRQSVAFWCNPISGHATLYWYQQILGQGPKLLIQFQNNGVVDDSQLPKDRFSAERLKGVDSTLKIQPAKLEDSAVYLCASSPSRTHGYTFGSGTRLTVV.

The genes are TRBV5-8 and TRBJ2-1; 7 bases are a match to TRBD2. CDR3 length equals 13 residues. In germline, CDR1 is SGHTS, CDR2 YDEGEE. V gave up 0 bases and J gave up 7 bases; unmatched junction bases: 1. CDR3 in amino acids: CASSLVGGNEQFF. In nucleotides, the CDR3 is TGTGCCAGCAGCTTGGTGGGGGGGAATGAGCAGTTCTTC.